The next 32 T cell receptor beta chains were all read from a single sample in a study of OX40 agonist ivuxolimab in advanced cancers. Only in-frame clones appear in the TCRdb table, and some are missing; sequencing was by immunoSEQ multiplex PCR. This sample has more than 55,000 clones, with around 86% found just once. The input for sequencing was CD4+ or CD8+ T cells sorted from blood, taken in a trial of the OX40 agonist ivuxolimab. These receptors were taken from an adult with an advanced solid tumor such as melanoma, head and neck, liver or kidney cancer.

The chain carries TRBV6-6 and TRBJ2-2; D perhaps matches TRBD2 (7 bases). CDR1 and CDR2 from the germline V gene are MNHNY and SVGAGI (reference sequence). CDR3 length equals 14 residues. Trimming removed 7 bases at V and 6 bases at J, with 15 bases between. The CDR3 loop reads CASKTGGEAGELFF. CDR3 sequence (DNA): TGTGCCAGCAAAACGGGGGGCGAGGCCGGGGAGCTGTTTTTT.

This chain uses TRBV6-5 with TRBJ2-3; weak D call: TRBD1 (6 bases). CDR3 length: 15 residues. V lost 6 bases and J 0 bases, leaving 13 bases between the germline ends. CDR1 MNHEY and CDR2 SVGAGI come from the germline V gene. The CDR3 DNA sequence: TGTGCCAGCAGGGACAGTTCCTCTAGCACAGATACGCAGTATTTT. It encodes CASRDSSSSTDTQYF.

This clone appeared a single time. The genes are TRBV14 and TRBJ2-7; 8 nucleotides line up with TRBD1. The CDR3 totals 15 residues. Germline CDR1 and CDR2: SGHDN and FVKESK. The ends lost 4 bases at V and 6 bases at J; junction bases unmatched: 11. The CDR3 sequence is CASSLGTGPSREQYF. CDR3 nucleotide sequence: TGTGCCAGCAGCCTCGGGACAGGCCCCTCCCGCGAGCAGTACTTC.

The V and J genes are TRBV7-9 and TRBJ2-1; 11 nucleotides align to TRBD2. There are 16 residues in the CDR3. V shed 3 bases and J 10 bases; nucleotides not matched to a gene: 11. Germline lookup yields CDR1 SEHNR and CDR2 FQNEAQ (reference sequence). In nucleotides, the CDR3 is TGTGCCAGCAGCTTGATTTATAGCGGGGGGGCCCGAGAGCAGTTCTTC. Protein sequence: CASSLIYSGGAREQFF.

The chain is built from TRBV10-3 and TRBJ1-1; 7 positions agree with TRBD1. In germline, CDR1 is ENHRY, CDR2 SYGVKD. The length of the CDR3 is 15 residues. The junction had 15 bases not matched to a gene; V was cut back by 6 bases and J by 8 bases. CDR3 nucleotide sequence: TGTGCCATCAGCACAGGGGACACACACCAACCCGAAGCTTTCTTT. Its protein product is CAISTGDTHQPEAFF.

This clone was seen only a few times. V is TRBV7-3 and J is TRBJ2-3, with D perhaps TRBD2 (6 bases). The germline V gene encodes CDR1 SGHTA and CDR2 FQGTGA. The CDR3 is 16 amino acids. V was cut by 0 bases and J by 8 bases, with 18 bases left in between. The CDR3 loop is CASSLTFGTPGSTQYF. The CDR3 region has the DNA TGTGCCAGCAGCTTAACGTTTGGGACTCCGGGGAGTACGCAGTATTTT.

Of note for this clone: In the same sample, other DNA sequences code for this CDR3. J is TRBJ2-2 and V is TRBV4-3; no definite D call. There are 12 residues in the CDR3. CDR1 LGHNA and CDR2 YSLEER come from the germline V gene. Trimming removed 0 bases at V and 8 bases at J, with 4 bases between. DNA of the CDR3: TGCGCCAGCAGCCAAGAAAGAGGGGAGCTGTTTTTT. Its protein product is CASSQERGELFF.

This clone appeared a single time. The rearrangement joins TRBV5-4 to TRBJ2-2, with TRBD2 identical over 9 bases. This CDR3 has 15 amino acids. Per germline, CDR1 SGHNT and CDR2 YYREEE (reference sequence). Trimming at V came to 4 bases and at J to 4 bases, leaving 5 bases not matched to a gene. For the CDR3, the DNA is TGTGCCAGCAGCACCGGGACTAGCAGCACCGGGGAGCTGTTTTTT. Encoded protein: CASSTGTSSTGELFF.

The gene calls are TRBV5-1 and TRBJ2-7, with D unresolved. The CDR3 length is 17 residues. Trimming removed 1 base from V and 6 bases from J, with 23 bases in between. In germline, CDR1 is SGHRS, CDR2 YFSETQ. The CDR3 here is CASSLTFSVASAPEQYF. In DNA form, the CDR3 reads TGCGCCAGCAGCTTGACTTTTTCGGTCGCCTCGGCCCCCGAGCAGTACTTC.

The J gene is TRBJ2-3, the V gene TRBV9, with D perhaps matching TRBD1 (7 bases). In germline, CDR1 is SGDLS, CDR2 YYNGEE. Trimming cost V 4 bases and J 5 bases, with 20 bases left between them. The CDR3 sequence is 16 residues long. CDR3 sequence (DNA): TGTGCCAGCAGCCCGGGATGGAGGGACAGAAGAGATACGCAGTATTTT. This translates into CASSPGWRDRRDTQYF.

V gene TRBV6-4 combines with J gene TRBJ2-1; the D gene is possibly TRBD2 (6 bases). Trimming took off 6 bases at V and 9 bases at J, with 18 bases between the two ends. From germline, CDR1 is MRHNA and CDR2 SNTAGT. The CDR3 covers 14 residues. In DNA form, the CDR3 reads TGTGCCAGCAGACCGAGCGGGCTAGGGTTTGAGCAGTTCTTC. It yields the protein CASRPSGLGFEQFF.

The chain employs TRBV7-3 and TRBJ2-2; the match to TRBD2 covers 10 bases. With 9 bases clipped from V and 4 bases from J, the junction kept 5 bases outside the gene matches. This CDR3 comprises 14 residues. Germline V gene lookup returns CDR1 SGHTA and CDR2 FQGTGA. CDR3 DNA: TGTGCCAGTACCGGGACTAGCGTCACCGGGGAGCTGTTTTTT. This gives the protein CASTGTSVTGELFF.

The V gene is TRBV10-3, the J gene TRBJ1-4; D is perhaps TRBD1 (6 bases). There are 15 residues in the CDR3. Germline lookup yields CDR1 ENHRY and CDR2 SYGVKD. The V end lost 5 bases, the J end lost 5 bases, and 15 bases lay between the germline ends. The CDR3 loop is CAISRSTGLNEKLFF. The DNA for the CDR3 is TGTGCCATCAGTCGGTCGACAGGTCTGAATGAAAAACTGTTTTTT.

The chain employs TRBV11-2 and TRBJ1-6, with D maybe TRBD1 (5 bases). From germline, CDR1 is SGHAT and CDR2 FQNNGV. CDR3 length: 17 residues. The germline V and J ends were trimmed by 2 bases and 10 bases, with 21 bases remaining between them. The CDR3 spells CASSLYPSAGRGSPLHF. The CDR3 DNA reads as TGTGCCAGCAGCTTATACCCGTCGGCGGGACGGGGGTCACCCCTCCACTTT.

This chain connects TRBV5-4 to TRBJ2-5; D gene uncertain. V was cut by 4 bases and J by 5 bases, with 15 bases left in between. CDR3 length: 14 residues. Germline V gene lookup returns CDR1 SGHNT and CDR2 YYREEE (reference sequence). The CDR3 DNA reads TGTGCCAGCAGCGCCCCCCCGCTAGGCGAGACCCAGTACTTC. Translated: CASSAPPLGETQYF.

The genes are TRBV11-3 and TRBJ1-2, with D tentatively TRBD1 (5 bases). With 5 bases removed from V and 4 bases from J, the gap between germline ends came to 17 bases. The CDR3 consists of 15 residues. CDR1 SGHNT and CDR2 YENEEA come from the germline V gene. The CDR3 here is CASSTGTGTSYGYTF. DNA of the CDR3: TGTGCCAGCAGCACCGGGACGGGAACATCCTATGGCTACACCTTC. Filled out from reference TRBV11-3 and TRBJ1-2, the complete variable domain reads EAGVVQSPRYKIIEKKQPVAFWCNPISGHNTLYWYLQNLGQGPELLIRYENEEAVDDSQLPKDRFSAERLKGVDSTLKIQPAELGDSAVYLCASSTGTGTSYGYTFGSGTRLTVV.

The V gene is TRBV11-2, the J gene TRBJ2-1; 11 bases align to TRBD2. The CDR3 totals 15 residues. Germline CDR1 and CDR2: SGHAT and FQNNGV. The V segment lost 1 base and the J segment 7 bases; nucleotides outside the gene matches: 3. The CDR3 here is CASSLVAGGLNEQFF. The DNA for the CDR3 is TGTGCCAGCAGCTTAGTAGCGGGGGGGCTGAATGAGCAGTTCTTC.

This rearrangement joins TRBV28 to TRBJ1-4; no reliable D call. V was shortened by 5 bases and J by 8 bases, with 15 bases between the two germline ends. The CDR3 spans 14 residues. The germline gives CDR1 MDHEN, CDR2 SYDVKM. In nucleotides, the CDR3 is TGTGCCAGCAGTCCCCGAAGGGTAGGAGAAAAACTGTTTTTT. Its protein product is CASSPRRVGEKLFF.

The chain links TRBV7-3 to TRBJ1-1, with TRBD1 identical over 7 bases. Germline CDR1 and CDR2: SGHTA and FQGTGA. The junction had 4 bases not matched to a gene; V was cut back by 5 bases and J by 1 base. The CDR3 runs 14 residues. CDR3 coding DNA: TGTGCCAGCAGCCTCGGGACAGAGAACACTGAAGCTTTCTTT. It encodes CASSLGTENTEAFF.

The gene calls are TRBV19 and TRBJ2-6; either TRBD1 or TRBD2 may fit D (5 bases each). Looked up from germline, CDR1 is LNHDA and CDR2 is SQIVND (reference sequence). The CDR3 is made up of 15 amino acids. V lost 7 bases to trimming and J lost 4 bases, with 14 bases between them. CDR3 region: CASTSEGTGANVLTF. CDR3 bases: TGTGCCAGTACCTCAGAGGGGACCGGGGCCAACGTCCTGACTTTC.

The chain links TRBV25-1 to TRBJ2-7, with D tentatively TRBD2 (5 bases). Per germline, CDR1 MGHDK and CDR2 SYGVNS. The CDR3 covers 14 residues. The V end lost 4 bases, the J end lost 0 bases, and 10 bases lay between the germline ends. The CDR3 spells CASSVGGFSYEQYF. The DNA for the CDR3 is TGTGCCAGCAGTGTAGGCGGGTTCTCCTACGAGCAGTACTTC.

The rearrangement links TRBV7-3 to TRBJ2-1, with D possibly TRBD1 on 6 matching bases. Trimming stripped 4 bases from V and 9 bases from J, with 10 bases between. CDR3 length: 12 amino acids. From germline, CDR1 is SGHTA and CDR2 FQGTGA. CDR3: CASSYRVGEQFF. CDR3 nucleotide sequence: TGTGCCAGCAGCTACAGGGTCGGTGAGCAGTTCTTC.

This clone has just one count. The rearrangement joins TRBV5-4 to TRBJ2-7; no firm D call. The CDR3 consists of 11 residues. Trimming removed 0 bases at V and 8 bases at J, with 6 bases between. Germline V gene lookup returns CDR1 SGHNT and CDR2 YYREEE (reference sequence). This CDR3 reads CASSLAAKQYF. The CDR3 nucleotides read TGTGCCAGCAGCTTGGCGGCTAAGCAGTACTTC.

This clone appeared a single time. This sequence joins TRBV5-1 and TRBJ2-7; the match to TRBD1 covers 10 bases. Germline-derived CDR1 and CDR2 are SGHRS and YFSETQ. The CDR3 is 18 amino acids. V shed 4 bases and J 0 bases; nucleotides not matched to a gene: 13. The CDR3 spells CASSLSTTGTGASYEQYF. The CDR3 nucleotides read TGCGCCAGCAGCCTCTCAACTACGGGGACAGGGGCCTCCTACGAGCAGTACTTC.

The chain is built from TRBV5-1 and TRBJ1-1, with D unclear. The CDR3 runs to 12 residues. CDR1 SGHRS and CDR2 YFSETQ come from the germline V gene. The V end was cut by 5 bases, the J end by 6 bases, with 11 bases between. The CDR3 DNA sequence: TGCGCCAGCAGACCGGACCGGTCTGAAGCTTTCTTT. This gives the protein CASRPDRSEAFF.

V and J are TRBV10-3 and TRBJ2-7; 11 bases line up with TRBD2. This CDR3 is 15 amino acids long. V shed 6 bases, J shed 4 bases, and the junction held 8 bases outside the gene matches. Germline V lookup: CDR1 ENHRY, CDR2 SYGVKD. In DNA, the CDR3 is TGTGCCATCAGGCCGGGACTAGCGGACGTATACGAGCAGTACTTC. Its translation: CAIRPGLADVYEQYF.

This chain links TRBV5-4 with TRBJ1-1; 9 positions match TRBD1. J was trimmed by 4 bases and V by 10 bases; bases with no gene match: 11. Looked up from germline, CDR1 is SGHNT and CDR2 is YYREEE (reference sequence). The CDR3 is 14 residues long. CDR3 in DNA: TGTGCCCTTCACCCGGGACAGGGAGCCACTGAAGCTTTCTTT. Its protein product is CALHPGQGATEAFF. Supplemented by reference TRBV5-4 and TRBJ1-1, the full variable domain reads ETGVTQSPTHLIKTRGQQVTLRCSSQSGHNTVSWYQQALGQGPQFIFQYYREEENGRGNFPPRFSGLQFPNYSSELNVNALELDDSALYLCALHPGQGATEAFFGQGTRLTVV.

This chain connects TRBV5-4 to TRBJ2-7, with a tentative D call TRBD1 (5 bases). This CDR3 region has 15 residues. V lost 4 bases to trimming and J lost 2 bases, with 16 bases between them. From germline, CDR1 is SGHNT and CDR2 YYREEE (reference sequence). CDR3 sequence: CASSGHTQGAYEQYF. DNA for the CDR3: TGTGCCAGCAGCGGCCACACCCAAGGGGCCTACGAGCAGTACTTC.

On this clone: The junction does not match germline at one end; this may be a read error. The rearrangement links TRBV11-2 to TRBJ1-1; a weak D match, TRBD1 (6 bases). CDR3 length: 14 amino acids. Germline V gives CDR1 SGHAT, CDR2 FQNNGV. The CDR3 DNA reads TGTGCCGGCAGCCTCGACCCCGGGACAAGTGAAGCTTTCTTT. It is translated as CAGSLDPGTSEAFF.

J is TRBJ1-1 and V is TRBV5-5; no reliable D call. V lost 2 bases and J lost 4, with 6 bases in between. Germline V gene lookup returns CDR1 SGHKS and CDR2 YYEKEE (reference sequence). The CDR3 covers 12 residues. CDR3: CASSFKGTEAFF. In nucleotides, the CDR3 is TGTGCCAGCAGCTTTAAAGGCACTGAAGCTTTCTTT.

The chain recombines TRBV4-2 with TRBJ2-7; a possible D gene is TRBD1 (5 bases). The ends were cut back, 0 bases at V and 7 bases at J, with 16 bases in the middle. The CDR3 is 15 amino acids. Germline assignment: CDR1 LGHNA and CDR2 YNFKEQ. CDR3: CASSQDYRIDAEQYF. The CDR3 region has the DNA TGTGCCAGCAGCCAAGATTACAGGATAGATGCAGAGCAGTACTTC.

V usage is TRBV7-8 and J usage is TRBJ2-7; possible D gene TRBD1, 6 bases. There are 15 residues in the CDR3. Germline lookup yields CDR1 SGHVS and CDR2 FQNEAQ. The V end was cut by 5 bases, the J end by 4 bases, with 18 bases between. Here the CDR3 reads CASSDTGIGIYEQYF. CDR3 coding DNA: TGTGCCAGCAGCGACACAGGGATTGGAATTTACGAGCAGTACTTC.